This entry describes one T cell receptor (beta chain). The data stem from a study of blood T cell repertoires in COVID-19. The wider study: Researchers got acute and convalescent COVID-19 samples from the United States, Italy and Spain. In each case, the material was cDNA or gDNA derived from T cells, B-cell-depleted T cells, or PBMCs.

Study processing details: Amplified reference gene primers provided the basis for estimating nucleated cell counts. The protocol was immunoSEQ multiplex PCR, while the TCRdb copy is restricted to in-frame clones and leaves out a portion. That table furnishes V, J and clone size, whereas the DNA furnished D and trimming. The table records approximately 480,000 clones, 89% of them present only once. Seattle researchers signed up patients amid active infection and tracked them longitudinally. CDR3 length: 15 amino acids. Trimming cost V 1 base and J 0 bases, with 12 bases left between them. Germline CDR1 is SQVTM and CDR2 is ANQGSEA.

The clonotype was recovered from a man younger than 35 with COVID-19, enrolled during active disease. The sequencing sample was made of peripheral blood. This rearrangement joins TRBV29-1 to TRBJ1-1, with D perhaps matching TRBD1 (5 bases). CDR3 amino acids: CSVEGSTGMNTEAFF. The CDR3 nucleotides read TGCAGCGTTGAAGGCTCTACAGGCATGAACACTGAAGCTTTCTTT.